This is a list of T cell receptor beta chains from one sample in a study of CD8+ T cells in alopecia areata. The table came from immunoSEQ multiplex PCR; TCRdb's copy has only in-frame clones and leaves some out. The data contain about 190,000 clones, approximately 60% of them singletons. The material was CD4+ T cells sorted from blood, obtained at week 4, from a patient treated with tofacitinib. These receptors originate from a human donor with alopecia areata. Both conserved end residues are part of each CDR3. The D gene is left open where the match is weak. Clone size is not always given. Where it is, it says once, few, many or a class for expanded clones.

CDR3nt: TGTGCCAGCAGCATGGGACTAGCGGAACACAATGAGCAGTTCTTC
CDR3aa: CASSMGLAEHNEQFF
j_gene: TRBJ2-1
d_gene: TRBD2
abundance: -
v_gene: TRBV11-2

CDR3nt: TGCAGCGTTGAGTCGGATTACTCCTACGAGCAGTACTTC
CDR3aa: CSVESDYSYEQYF
j_gene: TRBJ2-7
d_gene: -
abundance: -
v_gene: TRBV29-1

CDR3nt: TGTGCCAGCAGTCCGGCGGGGGTGGCAGATACGCAGTATTTT
CDR3aa: CASSPAGVADTQYF
j_gene: TRBJ2-3
d_gene: TRBD2
abundance: few
v_gene: TRBV6-6

CDR3nt: TGTGCCAGCTCGTCCAGGGACACCAATCAGCCCCAGCATTTT
CDR3aa: CASSSRDTNQPQHF
j_gene: TRBJ1-5
d_gene: -
abundance: -
v_gene: TRBV2

CDR3nt: TGTGCCAGCAGCCGAACGAACACCGGGGAGCTGTTTTTT
CDR3aa: CASSRTNTGELFF
j_gene: TRBJ2-2
d_gene: -
abundance: -
v_gene: TRBV11-2

CDR3nt: TGTGCCAAGGGTCGGGGGACAGATACGCAGTATTTT
CDR3aa: CAKGRGTDTQYF
j_gene: TRBJ2-3
d_gene: -
abundance: -
v_gene: TRBV27

CDR3nt: TGTGCCAGCCGACTCTCGAACACCGGGGAGCTGTTTTTT
CDR3aa: CASRLSNTGELFF
j_gene: TRBJ2-2
d_gene: -
abundance: -
v_gene: TRBV27

CDR3nt: TGTGCCAGCAGCTACCGGGACAGGGTAACCGGGGAGCTGTTTTTT
CDR3aa: CASSYRDRVTGELFF
j_gene: TRBJ2-2
d_gene: TRBD1
abundance: -
v_gene: TRBV7-9

CDR3nt: TGTGCCAGCAGCCTACGCCAGGGGAACACTGAAGCTTTCTTT
CDR3aa: CASSLRQGNTEAFF
j_gene: TRBJ1-1
d_gene: -
abundance: -
v_gene: TRBV7-9

CDR3nt: TGTGCCAGCAAAGGGCCTACCCAGTACTTC
CDR3aa: CASKGPTQYF
j_gene: TRBJ2-5
d_gene: -
abundance: few
v_gene: TRBV6-6

CDR3nt: TGTGCCAGCAGCGAAGGAGCCGTATACAATGAGCAGTTCTTC
CDR3aa: CASSEGAVYNEQFF
j_gene: TRBJ2-1
d_gene: -
abundance: -
v_gene: TRBV11-2

CDR3nt: TGTGCCAGCAGCTTAGGAAGACAGGGAGGTTCACCCCTCCACTTT
CDR3aa: CASSLGRQGGSPLHF
j_gene: TRBJ1-6
d_gene: TRBD1
abundance: -
v_gene: TRBV27

CDR3nt: TGCGCCAGCAGCTTGGTTATGGAAACTGAAGCTTTCTTT
CDR3aa: CASSLVMETEAFF
j_gene: TRBJ1-1
d_gene: -
abundance: -
v_gene: TRBV5-1

CDR3nt: TGTGCCAGTAAAGAGCGGGGGAGCTCCTACAATGAGCAGTTCTTC
CDR3aa: CASKERGSSYNEQFF
j_gene: TRBJ2-1
d_gene: TRBD2
abundance: -
v_gene: TRBV19

CDR3nt: TGCAGCGCGTACAGCCGGAGCGGTCCAGATACGCAGTATTTT
CDR3aa: CSAYSRSGPDTQYF
j_gene: TRBJ2-3
d_gene: -
abundance: -
v_gene: TRBV29-1

CDR3nt: TGTGCCTGGAGTGAGGATTCCGCCCCCCCCATATATTTT
CDR3aa: CAWSEDSAPPIYF
j_gene: TRBJ1-3
d_gene: -
abundance: -
v_gene: TRBV30

CDR3nt: TGTGCCTGGAGAGGTACAAACTATGGCTACACCTTC
CDR3aa: CAWRGTNYGYTF
j_gene: TRBJ1-2
d_gene: -
abundance: -
v_gene: TRBV30

CDR3nt: TGTGCCAGCAGCCAAGATCAGAGGGGCAATGAGCAGTTCTTC
CDR3aa: CASSQDQRGNEQFF
j_gene: TRBJ2-1
d_gene: -
abundance: few
v_gene: TRBV14

CDR3nt: TGTGCCAGCAGTGCTCAGGGGTACACCTTC
CDR3aa: CASSAQGYTF
j_gene: TRBJ1-2
d_gene: -
abundance: once
v_gene: TRBV2

CDR3nt: TGTGCCAGCAGTGACTTGGACAGGGTGGACACGCAGTATTTT
CDR3aa: CASSDLDRVDTQYF
j_gene: TRBJ2-3
d_gene: TRBD1
abundance: -
v_gene: TRBV6-1

CDR3nt: TGTGCCTGGAGGATGGGGGGCTATGGCTACACCTTC
CDR3aa: CAWRMGGYGYTF
j_gene: TRBJ1-2
d_gene: -
abundance: once
v_gene: TRBV30

CDR3nt: TGTGCCAGCGGCAACCCCGGGACAGCAACCTACGAGCAGTACTTC
CDR3aa: CASGNPGTATYEQYF
j_gene: TRBJ2-7
d_gene: TRBD1
abundance: -
v_gene: TRBV7-2

CDR3nt: TGCAGCGCCGAGCCCGGGGGGCTGGACACTGAAGCTTTCTTT
CDR3aa: CSAEPGGLDTEAFF
j_gene: TRBJ1-1
d_gene: -
abundance: -
v_gene: TRBV29-1

CDR3nt: TGCAGCGCCGACAGAGACTATGGCTACACCTTC
CDR3aa: CSADRDYGYTF
j_gene: TRBJ1-2
d_gene: -
abundance: -
v_gene: TRBV29-1

CDR3nt: TGCAGCGTTTCCGGGGACGGAACCGGGGAGCTGTTTTTT
CDR3aa: CSVSGDGTGELFF
j_gene: TRBJ2-2
d_gene: -
abundance: few
v_gene: TRBV29-1

CDR3nt: TGCAGCACCAGCGGGAGGGCATACAATGAGCAGTTCTTC
CDR3aa: CSTSGRAYNEQFF
j_gene: TRBJ2-1
d_gene: TRBD2
abundance: few
v_gene: TRBV29-1

CDR3nt: TGTGCCAGCAGCTTATATCTAGCAGGTCGTTCCGCCGGGGAGCTGTTTTTT
CDR3aa: CASSLYLAGRSAGELFF
j_gene: TRBJ2-2
d_gene: -
abundance: -
v_gene: TRBV7-3

CDR3nt: TGTGCCACCAGCATCGGACTAGCGGGTATAAGCGAGCAGTTCTTC
CDR3aa: CATSIGLAGISEQFF
j_gene: TRBJ2-1
d_gene: TRBD2
abundance: once
v_gene: TRBV15

CDR3nt: TGTGCCAGCAGCCAGGCCGGGGGGAGACTAGCGGCTCCTGAGCAGTACTTC
CDR3aa: CASSQAGGRLAAPEQYF
j_gene: TRBJ2-7
d_gene: TRBD2
abundance: few
v_gene: TRBV4-2

CDR3nt: TGTGCCAGCAGCCATAGCGGGAGAACAGATACGCAGTATTTT
CDR3aa: CASSHSGRTDTQYF
j_gene: TRBJ2-3
d_gene: TRBD2
abundance: -
v_gene: TRBV7-9

CDR3nt: TGTGCCAGCAGCTGGAAGGGGGCTTCTGGAAACACCATATATTTT
CDR3aa: CASSWKGASGNTIYF
j_gene: TRBJ1-3
d_gene: TRBD1
abundance: few
v_gene: TRBV5-4

CDR3nt: TGTGCCAGTAGTATCGACAGGGACCTTAACAATGAGCAGTTCTTC
CDR3aa: CASSIDRDLNNEQFF
j_gene: TRBJ2-1
d_gene: TRBD1
abundance: -
v_gene: TRBV19

CDR3nt: TGCGCCAGCAGCTTGAGTTGGGCAGAACAAGAGACCCAGTACTTC
CDR3aa: CASSLSWAEQETQYF
j_gene: TRBJ2-5
d_gene: -
abundance: few
v_gene: TRBV5-1

CDR3nt: TGCAGCGTAGCTGGCGTTACACCAGGGATGGATGAGCAGTTCTTC
CDR3aa: CSVAGVTPGMDEQFF
j_gene: TRBJ2-1
d_gene: -
abundance: -
v_gene: TRBV29-1

CDR3nt: TGTGCCAGCAGCTTTAACGACAGGTCAAATCAGCCCCAGCATTTT
CDR3aa: CASSFNDRSNQPQHF
j_gene: TRBJ1-5
d_gene: -
abundance: once
v_gene: TRBV7-3

CDR3nt: TGTGCCTGGACAACGGGCGACGAGCAGTACTTC
CDR3aa: CAWTTGDEQYF
j_gene: TRBJ2-7
d_gene: -
abundance: -
v_gene: TRBV30

CDR3nt: TGCGCCAGCAGCCAAGTGACAGGGGACTCCTACGAGCAGTACTTC
CDR3aa: CASSQVTGDSYEQYF
j_gene: TRBJ2-7
d_gene: TRBD1
abundance: -
v_gene: TRBV4-1

CDR3nt: TGCGCCAGCAGCTTTAGCGGGAGCAATAACGAGCAGTACTTC
CDR3aa: CASSFSGSNNEQYF
j_gene: TRBJ2-7
d_gene: TRBD2
abundance: -
v_gene: TRBV5-1

CDR3nt: TGTGCCAGCAGCGTTTTACCGGGACTAGCGGGAGGGACCGGGGAGCTGTTTTTT
CDR3aa: CASSVLPGLAGGTGELFF
j_gene: TRBJ2-2
d_gene: TRBD2
abundance: -
v_gene: TRBV9

CDR3nt: TGTGCCAGCAGCGTACGGTCCGGCGGGGATACGCAGTATTTT
CDR3aa: CASSVRSGGDTQYF
j_gene: TRBJ2-3
d_gene: -
abundance: -
v_gene: TRBV9

CDR3nt: TGCAGCGTGCGAAACACGGGGTTAGATACGCAGTATTTT
CDR3aa: CSVRNTGLDTQYF
j_gene: TRBJ2-3
d_gene: -
abundance: few
v_gene: TRBV29-1

CDR3nt: TGTGCCTGGAGTGTACGCCAGAGGGGCGAGCAGTACTTC
CDR3aa: CAWSVRQRGEQYF
j_gene: TRBJ2-7
d_gene: -
abundance: -
v_gene: TRBV30

CDR3nt: TGCAGCGCTTCTCTGGGGGCCGAGACCCAGTACTTC
CDR3aa: CSASLGAETQYF
j_gene: TRBJ2-5
d_gene: -
abundance: few
v_gene: TRBV29-1

CDR3nt: TGCAGCGTTGAGGAACCAGGGGGTGTCCTGACTTTC
CDR3aa: CSVEEPGGVLTF
j_gene: TRBJ2-6
d_gene: TRBD1
abundance: -
v_gene: TRBV29-1

CDR3nt: TGTGCCTGGAGGGGTGGGCTGGCTGCCGAGCAGTACTTC
CDR3aa: CAWRGGLAAEQYF
j_gene: TRBJ2-7
d_gene: -
abundance: -
v_gene: TRBV30

CDR3nt: TGTGCCTGGAGTGTAGACTCGGGGAATGGCTACACCTTC
CDR3aa: CAWSVDSGNGYTF
j_gene: TRBJ1-2
d_gene: -
abundance: -
v_gene: TRBV30

CDR3nt: TGTGCCAGTCAGAGGACAGGGTGGACCTACGAGCAGTACTTC
CDR3aa: CASQRTGWTYEQYF
j_gene: TRBJ2-7
d_gene: TRBD1
abundance: few
v_gene: TRBV6-5

CDR3nt: TGCAGCGTCCCCAAGGGGGGTATCTCCTACAATGAGCAGTTCTTC
CDR3aa: CSVPKGGISYNEQFF
j_gene: TRBJ2-1
d_gene: -
abundance: -
v_gene: TRBV29-1

CDR3nt: TGCAGTGTGTATGGGCGGGAGACCCAGTACTTC
CDR3aa: CSVYGRETQYF
j_gene: TRBJ2-5
d_gene: -
abundance: -
v_gene: TRBV20-1

CDR3nt: TGTGCCTGGAGTGTAACGGCAGGAAAAGCTAACTATGGCTACACCTTC
CDR3aa: CAWSVTAGKANYGYTF
j_gene: TRBJ1-2
d_gene: -
abundance: -
v_gene: TRBV30

CDR3nt: TGTGCCAGTTACGGACTAGCGCCGAACTACGAGCAGTACTTC
CDR3aa: CASYGLAPNYEQYF
j_gene: TRBJ2-7
d_gene: TRBD2
abundance: once
v_gene: TRBV25-1

CDR3nt: TGTGCCAGCAGCTCCTCACCGAGACGACAGGGGAAGCGAAATGAGCAGTTCTTC
CDR3aa: CASSSSPRRQGKRNEQFF
j_gene: TRBJ2-1
d_gene: TRBD1
abundance: -
v_gene: TRBV7-9

CDR3nt: TGTGCCAGCAGCTTGAATCCAATTGAGACCCAGTACTTC
CDR3aa: CASSLNPIETQYF
j_gene: TRBJ2-5
d_gene: -
abundance: few
v_gene: TRBV5-6

CDR3nt: TGTGCCAGTAGTAAGGTTAACTATGGCTACACCTTC
CDR3aa: CASSKVNYGYTF
j_gene: TRBJ1-2
d_gene: -
abundance: -
v_gene: TRBV19

CDR3nt: TGCGCCAGCAGTGGGACGCGGAAACAAGAGACCCAGTACTTC
CDR3aa: CASSGTRKQETQYF
j_gene: TRBJ2-5
d_gene: -
abundance: -
v_gene: TRBV10-2

CDR3nt: TGCAGCGTTGAAGATCTTGGTAGCGGGGCTGACAATGAGCAGTTCTTC
CDR3aa: CSVEDLGSGADNEQFF
j_gene: TRBJ2-1
d_gene: TRBD2
abundance: -
v_gene: TRBV29-1

CDR3nt: TGTGCCAGCAGTTACTCGATACAGGATGTAAAGAAACTGTTTTTT
CDR3aa: CASSYSIQDVKKLFF
j_gene: TRBJ1-4
d_gene: -
abundance: -
v_gene: TRBV6-5